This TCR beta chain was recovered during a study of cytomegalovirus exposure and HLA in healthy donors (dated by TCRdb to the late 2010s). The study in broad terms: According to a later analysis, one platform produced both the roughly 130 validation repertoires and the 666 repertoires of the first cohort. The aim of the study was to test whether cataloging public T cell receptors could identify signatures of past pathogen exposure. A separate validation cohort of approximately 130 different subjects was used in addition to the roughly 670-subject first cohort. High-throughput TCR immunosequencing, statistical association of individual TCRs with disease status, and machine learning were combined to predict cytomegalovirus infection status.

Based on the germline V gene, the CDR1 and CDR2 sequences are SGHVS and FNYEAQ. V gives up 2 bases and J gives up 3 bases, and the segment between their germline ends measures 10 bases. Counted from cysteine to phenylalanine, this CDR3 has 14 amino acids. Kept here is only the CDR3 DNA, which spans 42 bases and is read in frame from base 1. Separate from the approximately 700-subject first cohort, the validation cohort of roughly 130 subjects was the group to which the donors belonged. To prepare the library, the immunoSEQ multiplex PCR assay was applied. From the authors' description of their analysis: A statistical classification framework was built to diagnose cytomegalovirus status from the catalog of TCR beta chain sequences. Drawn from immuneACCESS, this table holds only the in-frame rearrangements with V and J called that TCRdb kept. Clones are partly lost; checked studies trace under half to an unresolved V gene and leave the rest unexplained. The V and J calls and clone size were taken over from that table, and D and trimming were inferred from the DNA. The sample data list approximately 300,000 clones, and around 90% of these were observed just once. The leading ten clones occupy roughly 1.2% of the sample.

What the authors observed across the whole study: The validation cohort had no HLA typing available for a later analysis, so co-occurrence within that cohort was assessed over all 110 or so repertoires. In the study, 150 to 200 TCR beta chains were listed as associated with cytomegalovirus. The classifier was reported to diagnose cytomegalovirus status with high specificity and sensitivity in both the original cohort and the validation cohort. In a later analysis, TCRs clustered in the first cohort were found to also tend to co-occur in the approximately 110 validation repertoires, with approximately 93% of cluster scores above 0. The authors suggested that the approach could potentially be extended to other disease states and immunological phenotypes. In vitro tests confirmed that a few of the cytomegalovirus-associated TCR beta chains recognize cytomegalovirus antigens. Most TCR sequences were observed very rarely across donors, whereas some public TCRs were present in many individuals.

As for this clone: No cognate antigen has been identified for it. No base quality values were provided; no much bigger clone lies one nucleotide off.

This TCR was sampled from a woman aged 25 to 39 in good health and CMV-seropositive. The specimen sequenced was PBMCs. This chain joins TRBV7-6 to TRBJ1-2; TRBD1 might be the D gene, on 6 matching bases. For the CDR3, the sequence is CASSLTGRDYGYTF. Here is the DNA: TGTGCCAGCAGCTTAACAGGGAGAGACTATGGCTACACCTTC.